This T cell receptor beta chain was identified during a study of blood T cell repertoires in COVID-19 (dated by TCRdb to the early 2020s). Some background on the complete study: Samples covering the acute and convalescent phases of COVID-19 were provided by collaborators in the United States, Italy and Spain. The material from the prospective study consisted of cDNA or gDNA derived from T cells, B-cell-depleted T cells, or PBMCs. Samples came from the ongoing ImmuneRACE study (first 160 participants) plus 1,254 subjects from 6 global collaborators. The repertoires were made available in a free public database intended to serve as a resource for research on the immune response to SARS-CoV-2. Nearly every sample came with metadata listing a de-identified subject ID, COVID-19 status, age in years and sex. Where HLA class I and class II types were available, the types were taken from metadata supplied by the sample provider, not from assay-based typing. The dataset comprised deeply sampled blood TCRbeta repertoires from subjects exposed to, actively infected with, or recovered from COVID-19.

Whole blood was collected in K2EDTA tubes by collaborating institutions according to the institutions' own protocols. For TCRbeta analysis, collaborator samples were shipped as frozen whole blood, as isolated PBMCs, or as DNA extracted from either sample type. Here is what the overall study found, with its caveats: Clinical and demographic metadata were provided uncurated, with the amount varying by source and participant.

The immunoSEQ Assay, a bias-controlled multiplex PCR, was used to amplify TCRbeta CDR3 regions from genomic DNA. As for the original processing: The number of nucleated cells in each sample was estimated by amplification of reference gene primers within the assay. Sequence reads were collapsed and filtered to measure the absolute abundance of every unique TCRbeta CDR3 rearrangement. For each sample, productive Simpson clonality was calculated by taking the square root of Simpson's diversity index across productive rearrangements. TCRdb limited this immuneACCESS table to in-frame rearrangements with V and J called. A share of clones is missing; checked studies link under half to unresolved V genes, and the rest is unexplained. The DNA was the basis for D and trimming; V, J and clone size are from that table. This sample holds 340,000 or so clones; around four fifths were observed only once. Together, the top ten hold under 3% of the sample.

Worth noting for this clone: No cognate antigen has been identified for it. No per-base quality is available; no much larger clone lies one base away.

Material for sequencing was peripheral blood. The TCR originated in a young man with active or convalescent COVID-19.

CDR3 region: CASSRDNSVTEAFF. The nucleotides read TGTGCCAGCAGCCGGGACAATTCTGTCACTGAAGCTTTCTTT. The chain is assembled from TRBV7-2 and TRBJ1-1; possibly the D gene is TRBD1, per 6 matching bases. The CDR3 runs 14 amino acids, cysteine and phenylalanine included. Just the 42-base CDR3 DNA is kept, in frame starting at base 1. V is pared back by 5 bases and J by 4 bases, with 14 bases lying between the germline termini. The germline V gene encodes CDR1 SGHTA and CDR2 FQGNSA. With all but the CDR3 taken from the reference TRBV7-2 and TRBJ1-1 genes, the full variable domain is: GAGVSQSPSNKVTEKGKDVELRCDPISGHTALYWYRQSLGQGLEFLIYFQGNSAPDKSGLPSDRFSAERTGGSVSTLTIQRTQQEDSAVYLCASSRDNSVTEAFFGQGTRLTVV.